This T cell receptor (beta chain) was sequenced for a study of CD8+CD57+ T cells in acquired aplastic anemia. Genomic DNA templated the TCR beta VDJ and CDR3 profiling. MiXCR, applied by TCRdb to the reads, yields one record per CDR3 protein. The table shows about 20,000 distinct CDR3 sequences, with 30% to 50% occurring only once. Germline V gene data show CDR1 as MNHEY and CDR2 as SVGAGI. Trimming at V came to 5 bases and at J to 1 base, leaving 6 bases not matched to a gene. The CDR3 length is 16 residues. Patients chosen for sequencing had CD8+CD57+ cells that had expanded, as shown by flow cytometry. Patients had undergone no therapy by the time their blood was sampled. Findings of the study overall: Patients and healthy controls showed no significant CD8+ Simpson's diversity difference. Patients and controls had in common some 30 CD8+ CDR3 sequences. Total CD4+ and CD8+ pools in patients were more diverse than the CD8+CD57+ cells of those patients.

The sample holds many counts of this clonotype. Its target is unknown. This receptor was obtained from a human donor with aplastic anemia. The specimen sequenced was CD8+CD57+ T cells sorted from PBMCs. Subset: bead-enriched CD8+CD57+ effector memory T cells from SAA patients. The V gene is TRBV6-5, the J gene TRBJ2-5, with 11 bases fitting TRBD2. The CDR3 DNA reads TGTGCCAGCAGTGATACCGGGACTAGCGGCCAAGAGACCCAGTACTTC. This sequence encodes CASSDTGTSGQETQYF.